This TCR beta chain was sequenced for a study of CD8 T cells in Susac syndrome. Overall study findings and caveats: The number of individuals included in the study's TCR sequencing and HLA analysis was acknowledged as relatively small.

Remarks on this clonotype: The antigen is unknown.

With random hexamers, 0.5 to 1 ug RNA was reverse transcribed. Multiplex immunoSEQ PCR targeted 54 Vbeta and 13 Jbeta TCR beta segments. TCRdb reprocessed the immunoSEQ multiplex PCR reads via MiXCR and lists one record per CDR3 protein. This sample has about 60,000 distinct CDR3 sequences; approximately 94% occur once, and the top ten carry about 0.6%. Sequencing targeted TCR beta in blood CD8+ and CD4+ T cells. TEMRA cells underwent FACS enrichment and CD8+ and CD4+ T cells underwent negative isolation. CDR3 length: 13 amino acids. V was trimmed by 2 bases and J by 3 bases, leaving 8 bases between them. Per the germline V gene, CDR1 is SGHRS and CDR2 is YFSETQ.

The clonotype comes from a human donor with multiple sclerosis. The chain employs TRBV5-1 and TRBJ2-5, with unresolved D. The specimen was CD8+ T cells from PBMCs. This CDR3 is CASSFIREETQYF. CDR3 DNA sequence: TGCGCCAGCAGCTTTATCCGTGAAGAGACCCAGTACTTC.